This T cell receptor (beta chain) was recovered during a study of response to subunit inactivated influenza vaccine. Study-level findings and limits: Only a handful of new T cells, the authors suggested, are recruited with each seasonal influenza vaccination.

This CDR3 has 14 amino acids. V dropped 6 bases and J dropped 7 bases, with 18 bases sitting between them. About this clonotype: Its specificity is unknown.

TCRdb independently ran MiXCR on the RT-PCR reads; one entry per CDR3 protein. The sample includes around 850,000 distinct CDR3 sequences, less than 20% of them seen just once. The sequencing used PBMCs from blood, collected about 5 days after vaccination. The chain uses TRBV12-3 or TRBV12-4 and TRBJ1-2, with TRBD1 as a possible D gene (6 bases). This clonotype was obtained from a man between 45 and 60 years old who received an inactivated influenza vaccine. The CDR3 region is CASSRNRGARGYTF. As DNA, the CDR3 is TGTGCCAGCAGCCGTAATCGGGGGGCTCGTGGCTACACCTTC.